This TCR beta chain comes out of a study of control samples from healthy donors and cancer patients. V shed 5 bases and J shed 3 bases, with 6 bases lying between them. Germline loops: CDR1 SEHNR, CDR2 FQNEAQ (reference sequence). The CDR3 covers 12 residues. Method: immunoSEQ multiplex PCR; TCRdb's copy keeps in-frame clones and lacks some. Found here are about 49,000 clones, approximately 86% of them singletons; the top ten hold about 2.6%. The TCR sequence derives from a woman in her 50s with lung cancer. The sequenced sample consisted of PBMCs. The chain couples TRBV7-9 to TRBJ2-3, with unresolved D. DNA for the CDR3: TGTGCCAGCAGCCTTCATACAGATACGCAGTATTTT. This encodes CASSLHTDTQYF.